Listed below are T cell receptor beta chains from one sample, sequenced in a study of control samples from healthy donors and cancer patients. Using immunoSEQ multiplex PCR, the repertoire was profiled, and TCRdb retains in-frame clones only, with some absent. This sample has 90,000 or so clones, with 88% found just once. Sequencing was carried out using blood. These receptors all stem from a woman aged 70-85 years in good health. Each CDR3 is given with its conserved first and last residue. The D gene is left open where the match is weak. Clone size, where shown, is once, few, many, or a class for clones that have expanded.

clone_size | d_call | cdr3_length | v_call | cdr3_aa
. | TRBD2 | 18 | TRBV18 | CASSALAGGPPSTDTQYF
few | . | 13 | TRBV6-5 | CASSRDTDQPQHF
few | TRBD2 | 15 | TRBV7-3 | CASSPSSGNYNEQFF
. | . | 15 | TRBV5-6 | CASSFRGVRDQPQHF
. | . | 13 | TRBV6-5 | CASSYLLSTEAFF
. | . | 14 | TRBV3-1/TRBV3-2 | CASSQGPTGSEQFF
. | TRBD2 | 18 | TRBV7-2 | CASRAGTSGSTSLYEQYF
. | . | 14 | TRBV30 | CAWDKLGAPYGYTF
once | . | 15 | TRBV3-1/TRBV3-2 | CASSLQGLRTDTQYF
. | . | 15 | TRBV29-1 | CSAGGAPPGQETQYF
once | TRBD1 | 13 | TRBV18 | CASSPGQGYGYTF
. | TRBD1 | 13 | TRBV12-3/TRBV12-4 | CASSLRQGREAFF
few | . | 13 | TRBV11-2 | CASSFTGANVLTF
. | . | 12 | TRBV6-2/TRBV6-3 | CASSPVETEAFF
. | . | 13 | TRBV6-5 | CASKGSYNSPLHF
. | . | 14 | TRBV12-5 | CASGGGHTNQPQHF
. | TRBD1 | 15 | TRBV10-3 | CAISEGQGAYNEQFF
. | . | 13 | TRBV7-2 | CASSPTATGELFF
. | . | 16 | TRBV6-1 | CASSEAAGPRDQPQHF
. | TRBD1 | 16 | TRBV27 | CASSPTGGTGSEKLFF
. | TRBD2 | 21 | TRBV12-5 | CASAPEGRDGTSGGTIETQYF
. | . | 15 | TRBV6-6 | CASSYRSGYSYEQYF
once | . | 15 | TRBV18 | CASSPLVAEDSPLHF
. | . | 13 | TRBV6-5 | CASSYRRSTEAFF
. | . | 16 | TRBV7-8 | CASSLDLGGRNNEQFF
. | TRBD1 | 15 | TRBV28 | CASSLGQGVSRGYTF
. | . | 15 | TRBV5-1 | CASSLGGSGYQPQHF
. | TRBD2 | 16 | TRBV9 | CASSATSGRNWDEQYF
few | . | 15 | TRBV10-3 | CAISDGTKQGYGYTF